A selection of T cell receptor beta chains follows, all from one sample in a study of blood T cell repertoires in COVID-19. TCRdb keeps only in-frame clones here, not all; method: immunoSEQ multiplex PCR. The table has hundreds of thousands of clones, roughly nine tenths seen once. Sequencing input: PBMCs or T cells enriched from blood (not recorded which). Every receptor here comes from a woman in her 50s in a cohort exposed to, infected with or recovered from COVID-19 (not recorded which). The CDR3 runs from the conserved cysteine through the conserved F or W.

CATSSLTGDTEAFF,TRBV3-1/TRBV3-2
CASGTGSDTGELFF,TRBV5-1
CASSIESQETQYF,TRBV19
CASSARDTLNTDTQYF,TRBV9
CASSLSLASYNEQFF,TRBV7-2
CASSSDRVRVKLFF,TRBV6-5
CASSSGGEGGYTF,TRBV5-1
CASSLLGLSGNTIYF,TRBV5-5
CASSFESWGAAISTDTQYF,TRBV7-2
CASSQVYEKLFF,TRBV4-1
CASSLSGGTNTGELFF,TRBV5-1
CASSLGRYQPQHF,TRBV28
CASSWSGTGGRETQYF,TRBV5-5
CASSQDREGRELFF,TRBV4-1
CASSQDRRGIYNSPLHF,TRBV4-3
CASGLASYGYTF,TRBV12-5
CASGPTSGGAGEQYF,TRBV28
CAWSSSYGYTF,TRBV30